This T cell receptor (beta chain) derives from a study of cytomegalovirus exposure and HLA in healthy donors. Study findings and constraints: The study assumed roughly uniform donor sequencing depth for presence/absence analyses. Some TCR beta chains (around 160 of them) were listed as cytomegalovirus-associated.

A multiplex PCR was run with 60 Vbeta primers and 13 Jbeta primers. TCRdb's table, derived via immunoSEQ multiplex PCR, lists solely in-frame clones and lacks some. The data hold tens of thousands of clones, with around 80% observed a single time. A remark on this clone: The antigen is not known.

CDR1 MNHEY and CDR2 SMNVEV come from the germline V gene (reference sequence). V was pared by 1 base and J by 4 bases, with 11 bases between. This CDR3 has 14 amino acids. The rearrangement uses TRBV27 and TRBJ2-7; weak D call: TRBD2 (5 bases). Source material: PBMCs. This TCR was sampled from a man between 18 and 35 years old in good health and CMV-seronegative. The CDR3 here is CASSLLGLGYEQYF. In DNA form, the CDR3 reads TGTGCCAGCAGTTTATTAGGACTCGGATACGAGCAGTACTTC.